This T cell receptor (beta chain) was sequenced during a study of chemoradiotherapy in HPV16-positive cancers. This table comes from immunoSEQ multiplex PCR, and its TCRdb copy is limited to in-frame clones, with some not included. The sample carries some 21,000 clones, 70% to 90% recorded once. The sample was blood, taken from a patient who underwent chemoradiotherapy. The clonotype was recovered from a human donor with HPV-associated anogenital cancer.

In DNA form, the CDR3 reads TGTGCCAGCAGCTTAGCAGACCCGAACACTGAAGCTTTCTTT. Its translation is CASSLADPNTEAFF. The rearrangement links TRBV7-6 to TRBJ1-1; D not certain. Germline CDR1 and CDR2: SGHVS and FNYEAQ. Deletions cut 0 bases from V and 1 base from J, with 6 bases between. CDR3 length: 14 residues.